Given below is one T cell receptor (beta chain) in context. The antigen is unknown. Treatment for every participant with HIV took place in the United States. Running of the v3.0 immunoSEQ assay took place at survey level. Produced via immunoSEQ multiplex PCR; TCRdb's table is partial and in-frame only. The sample consists of approximately 35,000 clones, approximately 97% of them appearing once. The entry originates in a study of long-term antiretroviral therapy in people with HIV. Turning to the study itself: There is a gap of about a decade between the earliest samples and the later 2015 immediate-ART recommendation. Study-wide findings and caveats: After ART, diversity increased yet remained lower than transplant donor controls. All time points showed a repertoire dominated by clones expanded before ART.

The TCR was taken from a man under 40 with HIV. The source was unsorted PBMCs, collected 6.9 years after starting antiretroviral therapy.

The DNA for the CDR3 is TGTGCCAGTAGTCCTCCGCCAATGAATGAGCAGTTCTTC. Its protein is CASSPPPMNEQFF. The rearrangement joins TRBV19 to TRBJ2-1, with D uncertain. The ends were cut back, 5 bases at V and 7 bases at J, with 12 bases in the middle. Germline CDR1 and CDR2: LNHDA and SQIVND (reference sequence). This CDR3 spans 13 amino acids.